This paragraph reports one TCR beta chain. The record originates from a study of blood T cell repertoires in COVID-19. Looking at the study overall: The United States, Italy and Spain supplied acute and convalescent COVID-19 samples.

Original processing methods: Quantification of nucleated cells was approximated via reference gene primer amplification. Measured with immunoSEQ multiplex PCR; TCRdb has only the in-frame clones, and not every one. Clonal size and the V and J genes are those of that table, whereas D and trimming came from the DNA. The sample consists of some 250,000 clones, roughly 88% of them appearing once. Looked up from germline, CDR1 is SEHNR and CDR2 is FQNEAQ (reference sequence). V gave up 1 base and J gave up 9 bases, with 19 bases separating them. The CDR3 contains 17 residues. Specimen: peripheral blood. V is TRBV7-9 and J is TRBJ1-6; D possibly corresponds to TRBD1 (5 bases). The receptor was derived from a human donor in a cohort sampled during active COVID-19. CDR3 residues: CASSLVSGTRGGSPLHF. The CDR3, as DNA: TGTGCCAGCAGCTTAGTCTCCGGGACTCGGGGTGGTTCACCCCTCCACTTT.